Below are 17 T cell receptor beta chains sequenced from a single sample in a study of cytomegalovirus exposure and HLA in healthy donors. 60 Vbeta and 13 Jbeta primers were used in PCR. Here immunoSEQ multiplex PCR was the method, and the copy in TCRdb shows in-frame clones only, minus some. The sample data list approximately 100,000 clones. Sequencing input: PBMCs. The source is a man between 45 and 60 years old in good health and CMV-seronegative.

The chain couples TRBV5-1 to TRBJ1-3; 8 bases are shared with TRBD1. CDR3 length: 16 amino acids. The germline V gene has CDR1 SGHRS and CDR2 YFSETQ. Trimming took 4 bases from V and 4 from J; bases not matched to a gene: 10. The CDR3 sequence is CASSSVQGAQGNTIYF. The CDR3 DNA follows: TGCGCCAGCAGCAGTGTCCAGGGGGCGCAAGGAAACACCATATATTTT.

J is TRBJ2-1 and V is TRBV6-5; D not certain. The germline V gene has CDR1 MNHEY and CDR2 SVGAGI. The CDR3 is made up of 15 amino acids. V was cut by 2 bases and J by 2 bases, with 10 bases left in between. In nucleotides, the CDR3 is TGTGCCAGCAGTTACCGTCACAGCCCCTACAATGAGCAGTTCTTC. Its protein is CASSYRHSPYNEQFF.

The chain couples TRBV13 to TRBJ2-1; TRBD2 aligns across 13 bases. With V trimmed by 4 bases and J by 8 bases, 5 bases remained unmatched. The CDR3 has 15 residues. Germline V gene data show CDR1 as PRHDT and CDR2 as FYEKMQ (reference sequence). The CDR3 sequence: CASSWGTSGTDEQFF. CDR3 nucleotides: TGTGCCAGCAGCTGGGGGACTAGCGGGACGGATGAGCAGTTCTTC.

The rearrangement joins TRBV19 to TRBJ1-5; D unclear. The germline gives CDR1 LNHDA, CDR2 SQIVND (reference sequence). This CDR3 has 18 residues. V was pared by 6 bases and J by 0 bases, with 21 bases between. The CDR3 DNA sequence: TGTGCCAGTAGCCCCGCCCGTGCGGAATTCGATAGCAATCAGCCCCAGCATTTT. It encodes CASSPARAEFDSNQPQHF.

CDR3 loop: CASSERDTNGYTF. Written as DNA, the CDR3 is TGTGCCAGTAGCGAAAGGGACACAAATGGCTACACCTTC. The chain combines TRBV19 with TRBJ1-2, with D tentatively TRBD1 (6 bases). CDR1 and CDR2 (germline): LNHDA, SQIVND (reference sequence). Trimming left V 6 bases short and J 6 bases short, with 14 bases between. CDR3 size: 13 residues.

In DNA, the CDR3 is TGCAGCGCGGGGGGGCGTGGGGGCACTGAAGCTTTCTTT. Translated: CSAGGRGGTEAFF. This chain links TRBV29-1 with TRBJ1-1; D may be TRBD1 (6 bases). Germline CDR1 reads SQVTM; CDR2 reads ANQGSEA. V dropped 7 bases and J dropped 4 bases, with 16 bases sitting between them. The CDR3 totals 13 residues.

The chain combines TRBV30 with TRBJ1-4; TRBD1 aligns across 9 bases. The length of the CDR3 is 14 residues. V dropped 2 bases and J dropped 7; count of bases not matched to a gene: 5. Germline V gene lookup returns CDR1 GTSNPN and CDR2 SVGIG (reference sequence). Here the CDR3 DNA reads TGTGCCTGGAGTCCCGGGACAGGGTTTGAAAAACTGTTTTTT. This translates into CAWSPGTGFEKLFF.

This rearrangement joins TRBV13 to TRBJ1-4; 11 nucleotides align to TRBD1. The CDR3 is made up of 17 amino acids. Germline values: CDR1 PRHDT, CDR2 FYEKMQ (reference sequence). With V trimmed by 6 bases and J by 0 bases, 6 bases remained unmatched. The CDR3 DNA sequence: TGTGCCAGCAGATCCCGGGACAGGGGGGCAACTAATGAAAAACTGTTTTTT. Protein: CASRSRDRGATNEKLFF.

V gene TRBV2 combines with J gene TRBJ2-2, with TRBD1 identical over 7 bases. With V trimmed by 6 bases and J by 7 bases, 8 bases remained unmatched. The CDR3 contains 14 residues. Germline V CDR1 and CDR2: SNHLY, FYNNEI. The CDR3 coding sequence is TGTGCCAGCAGCTTCCAGGGGGTTAGCGGGGAGCTGTTTTTT. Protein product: CASSFQGVSGELFF.

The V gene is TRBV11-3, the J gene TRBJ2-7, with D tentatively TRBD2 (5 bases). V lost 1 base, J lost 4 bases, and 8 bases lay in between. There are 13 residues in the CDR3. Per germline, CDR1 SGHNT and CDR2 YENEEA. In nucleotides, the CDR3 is TGTGCCAGCAGCTTAGTAGGAGGTTACGAGCAGTACTTC. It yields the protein CASSLVGGYEQYF.

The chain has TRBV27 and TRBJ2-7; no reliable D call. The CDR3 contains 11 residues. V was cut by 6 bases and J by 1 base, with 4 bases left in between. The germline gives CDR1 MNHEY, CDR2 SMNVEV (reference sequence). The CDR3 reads CASRTSYEQYF. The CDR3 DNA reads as TGTGCCAGCAGAACTTCCTACGAGCAGTACTTC.

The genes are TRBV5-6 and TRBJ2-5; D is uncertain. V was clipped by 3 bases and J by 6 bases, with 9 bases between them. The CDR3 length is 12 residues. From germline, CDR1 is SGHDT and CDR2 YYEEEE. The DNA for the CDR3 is TGTGCCAGCAGCTCCTATTCTCAGACCCAGTACTTC. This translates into CASSSYSQTQYF.

CDR3 nucleotides: TGTGCCAGCAGCCAACAGGGGGCTGGAAACACCATATATTTT. It codes for CASSQQGAGNTIYF. This chain links TRBV6-6 with TRBJ1-3; 8 positions agree with TRBD1. Trimming took 6 bases from V and 2 from J; bases not matched to a gene: 3. Germline V gene sequence: CDR1 MNHNY, CDR2 SVGAGI (reference sequence). The CDR3 is 14 residues long.

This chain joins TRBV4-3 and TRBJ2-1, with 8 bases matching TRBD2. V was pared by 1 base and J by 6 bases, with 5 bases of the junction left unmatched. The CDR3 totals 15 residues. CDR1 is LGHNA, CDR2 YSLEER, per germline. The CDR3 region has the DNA TGCGCCAGCAGCCAAGGTCGGGAGGGAGTCAATGAGCAGTTCTTC. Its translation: CASSQGREGVNEQFF.

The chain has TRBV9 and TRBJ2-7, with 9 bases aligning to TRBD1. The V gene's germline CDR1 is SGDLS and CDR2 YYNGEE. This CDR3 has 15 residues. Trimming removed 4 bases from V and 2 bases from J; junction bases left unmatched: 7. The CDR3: CASSPSGQGPYEQYF. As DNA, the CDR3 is TGTGCCAGCAGCCCGTCGGGACAGGGCCCCTACGAGCAGTACTTC. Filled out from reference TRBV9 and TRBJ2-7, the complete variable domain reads DSGVTQTPKHLITATGQRVTLRCSPRSGDLSVYWYQQSLDQGLQFLIQYYNGEERAKGNILERFSAQQFPDLHSELNLSSLELGDSALYFCASSPSGQGPYEQYFGPGTRLTVT.

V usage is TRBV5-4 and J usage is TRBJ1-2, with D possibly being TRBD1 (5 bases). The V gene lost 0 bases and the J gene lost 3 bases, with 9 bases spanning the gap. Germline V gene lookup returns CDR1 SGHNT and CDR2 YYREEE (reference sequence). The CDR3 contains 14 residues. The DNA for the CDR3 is TGTGCCAGCAGCTTGGGCGACAGAGACTATGGCTACACCTTC. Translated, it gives CASSLGDRDYGYTF.

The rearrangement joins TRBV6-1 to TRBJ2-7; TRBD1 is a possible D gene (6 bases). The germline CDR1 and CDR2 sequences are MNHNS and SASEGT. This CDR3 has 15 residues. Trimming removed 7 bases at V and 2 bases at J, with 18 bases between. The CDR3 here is CASKIRQVATYEQYF. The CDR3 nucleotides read TGTGCCAGCAAGATAAGACAGGTCGCAACCTACGAGCAGTACTTC.